This TCR beta chain was found in a study of CD8+ T cells in alopecia areata. Treatment noted: oral pan-JAK inhibitor, 5-10 mg twice daily. Germline assignment: CDR1 SQVTM and CDR2 ANQGSEA. V shed 0 bases and J shed 5 bases, with 22 bases lying between them. The CDR3 spans 17 residues. RNA was extracted and reverse transcribed into cDNA as the sequencing template. Clones were read by immunoSEQ multiplex PCR, and TCRdb kept only the in-frame ones, dropping some. The repertoire holds fewer than 200,000 clones, 55% to 75% seen once, with 13% to 15% in the top ten. This chain uses TRBV29-1 with TRBJ2-5; no firm D call. This sequence originates from a human donor with alopecia areata. The sample here was CD4+ T cells sorted from blood, taken at week 24, from a patient treated with tofacitinib. CDR3 sequence reads: CSVEDPVKGWMDETQYF. As DNA, the CDR3 is TGCAGCGTTGAAGATCCCGTCAAGGGTTGGATGGATGAGACCCAGTACTTC.